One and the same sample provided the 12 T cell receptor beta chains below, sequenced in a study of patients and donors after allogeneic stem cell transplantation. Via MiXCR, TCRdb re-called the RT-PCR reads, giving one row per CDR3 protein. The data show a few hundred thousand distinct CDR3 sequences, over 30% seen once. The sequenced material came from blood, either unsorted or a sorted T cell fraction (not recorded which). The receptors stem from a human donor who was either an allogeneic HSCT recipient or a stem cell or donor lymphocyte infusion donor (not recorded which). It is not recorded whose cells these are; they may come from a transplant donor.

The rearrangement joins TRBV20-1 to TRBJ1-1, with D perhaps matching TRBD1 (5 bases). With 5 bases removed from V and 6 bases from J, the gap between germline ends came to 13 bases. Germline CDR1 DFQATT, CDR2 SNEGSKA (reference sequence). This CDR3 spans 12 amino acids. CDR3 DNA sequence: TGCAGTGCTTCGCCGCTGGGGGCTGAAGCTTTCTTT. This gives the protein CSASPLGAEAFF.

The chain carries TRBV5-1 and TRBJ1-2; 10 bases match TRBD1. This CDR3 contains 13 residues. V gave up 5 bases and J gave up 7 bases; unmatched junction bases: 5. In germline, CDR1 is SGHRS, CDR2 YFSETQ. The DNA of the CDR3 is TGCGCCAGCAGAGGGGACAGGGGAGGTGGCTACACCTTC. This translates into CASRGDRGGGYTF.

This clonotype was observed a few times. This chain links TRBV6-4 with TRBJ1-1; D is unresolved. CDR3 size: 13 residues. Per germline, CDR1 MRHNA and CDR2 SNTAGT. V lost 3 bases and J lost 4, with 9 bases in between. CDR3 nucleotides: TGTGCCAGCAGTGAGTTTATGGGCACTGAAGCTTTCTTT. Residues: CASSEFMGTEAFF.

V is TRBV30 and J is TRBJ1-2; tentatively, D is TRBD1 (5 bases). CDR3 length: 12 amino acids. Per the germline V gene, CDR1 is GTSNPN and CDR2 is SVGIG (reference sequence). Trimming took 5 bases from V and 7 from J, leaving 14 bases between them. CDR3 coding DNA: TGTGCCTGGGGCGGGGGGTGGTTTGGCTACACCTTC. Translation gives CAWGGGWFGYTF.

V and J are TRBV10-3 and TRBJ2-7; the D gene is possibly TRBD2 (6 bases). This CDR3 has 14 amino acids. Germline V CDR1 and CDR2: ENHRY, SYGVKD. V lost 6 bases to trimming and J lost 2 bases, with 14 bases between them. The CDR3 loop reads CAIRTGTPTYEQYF. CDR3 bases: TGTGCCATCAGGACCGGGACTCCCACCTACGAGCAGTACTTC.

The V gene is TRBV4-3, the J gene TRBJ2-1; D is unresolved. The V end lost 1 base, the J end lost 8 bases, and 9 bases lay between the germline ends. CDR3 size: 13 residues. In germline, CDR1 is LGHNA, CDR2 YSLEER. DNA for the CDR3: TGCGCCAGCAGCCAAGCCCACTCAGATGAGCAGTTCTTC. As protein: CASSQAHSDEQFF.

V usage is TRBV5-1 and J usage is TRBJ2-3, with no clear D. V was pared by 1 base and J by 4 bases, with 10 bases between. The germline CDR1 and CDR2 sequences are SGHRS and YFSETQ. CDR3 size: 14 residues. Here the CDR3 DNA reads TGCGCCAGCAGCTTGTGGGAACCGCCAGATACGCAGTATTTT. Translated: CASSLWEPPDTQYF. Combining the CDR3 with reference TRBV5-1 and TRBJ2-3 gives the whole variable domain KAGVTQTPRYLIKTRGQQVTLSCSPISGHRSVSWYQQTPGQGLQFLFEYFSETQRNKGNFPGRFSGRQFSNSRSEMNVSTLELGDSALYLCASSLWEPPDTQYFGPGTRLTVL.

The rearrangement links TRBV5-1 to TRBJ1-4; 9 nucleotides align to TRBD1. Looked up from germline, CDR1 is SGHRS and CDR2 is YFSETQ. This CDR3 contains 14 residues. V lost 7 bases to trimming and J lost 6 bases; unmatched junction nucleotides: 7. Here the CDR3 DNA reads TGCGCCAGCGGAACCGGACAGGGGCATGAAAAACTGTTTTTT. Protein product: CASGTGQGHEKLFF.

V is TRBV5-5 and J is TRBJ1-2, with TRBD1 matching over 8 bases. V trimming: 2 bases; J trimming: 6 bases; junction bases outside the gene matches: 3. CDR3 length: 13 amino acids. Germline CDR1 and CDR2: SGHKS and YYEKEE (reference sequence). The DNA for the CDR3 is TGTGCCAGCAGCTTACAGGGGGTAGATGGCTACACCTTC. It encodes CASSLQGVDGYTF. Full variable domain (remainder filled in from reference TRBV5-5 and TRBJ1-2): DAGVTQSPTHLIKTRGQQVTLRCSPISGHKSVSWYQQVLGQGPQFIFQYYEKEERGRGNFPDRFSARQFPNYSSELNVNALLLGDSALYLCASSLQGVDGYTFGSGTRLTVV.

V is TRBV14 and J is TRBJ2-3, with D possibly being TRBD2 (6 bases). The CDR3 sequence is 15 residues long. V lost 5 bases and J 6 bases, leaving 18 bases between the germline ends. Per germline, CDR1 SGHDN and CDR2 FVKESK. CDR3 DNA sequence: TGTGCCAGCAGCGTGTTTGGCGGGGACCGCGATACGCAGTATTTT. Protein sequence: CASSVFGGDRDTQYF.

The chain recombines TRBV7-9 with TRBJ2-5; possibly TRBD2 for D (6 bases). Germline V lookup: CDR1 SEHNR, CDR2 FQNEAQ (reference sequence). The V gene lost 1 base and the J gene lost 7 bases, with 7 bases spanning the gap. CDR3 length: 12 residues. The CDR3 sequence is CASSLVRGTQYF. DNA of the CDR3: TGTGCCAGCAGCTTAGTGCGGGGGACCCAGTACTTC.

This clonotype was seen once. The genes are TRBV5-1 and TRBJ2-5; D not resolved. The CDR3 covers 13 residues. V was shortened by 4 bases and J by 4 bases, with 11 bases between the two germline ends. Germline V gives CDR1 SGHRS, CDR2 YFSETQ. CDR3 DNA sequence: TGCGCCAGCAGCCCAAGATTTTTAGAGACCCAGTACTTC. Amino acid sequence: CASSPRFLETQYF.